The 23 T cell receptor beta chains below all came from one sample that was sequenced in a study of blood T cell repertoires in COVID-19. Measured with immunoSEQ multiplex PCR; TCRdb has only the in-frame clones, and not every one. The sample lists some 120,000 clones, about 83% occurring once. The material sequenced was peripheral blood. The receptor set was obtained from a man in his 60s with acute or convalescent COVID-19.

The chain carries TRBV7-9 and TRBJ1-2; D gene ambiguous. CDR1 is SEHNR and CDR2 is FQNEAQ in the germline V gene (reference sequence). V was cut by 5 bases and J by 8 bases, with 15 bases left in between. The CDR3 runs to 13 residues. The DNA for the CDR3 is TGTGCCAGCAGCCCACAAGGTCCGGGGGGCTACACCTTC. Protein product: CASSPQGPGGYTF.

This clone was recorded a few times. The CDR3 protein is CASSERQGETQYF. In DNA form, the CDR3 reads TGCGCCAGCAGTGAGAGGCAGGGAGAGACCCAGTACTTC. The chain has TRBV10-1 and TRBJ2-5; D is perhaps TRBD1 (5 bases). CDR1 is WNHNN, CDR2 SYGVQD, per germline (reference sequence). The ends were cut back, 2 bases at V and 4 bases at J, with 8 bases in the middle. The CDR3 runs 13 residues.

The V gene is TRBV7-8, the J gene TRBJ1-1; 7 positions match TRBD1. J lost 4 bases, V lost 5 bases, and 22 bases had no gene match. In germline, CDR1 is SGHVS, CDR2 FQNEAQ. The CDR3 runs 19 residues. The CDR3 DNA reads as TGTGCCAGCAGCCTAAATCTCCGGAGCCAGGGGGGTAAGGGCACTGAAGCTTTCTTT. It codes for CASSLNLRSQGGKGTEAFF.

This clone has more than one count but fewer than ten. This same CDR3 is encoded by further DNA sequences in the sample. V and J are TRBV30 and TRBJ2-1; 8 positions agree with TRBD2. The germline V gene encodes CDR1 GTSNPN and CDR2 SVGIG (reference sequence). Germline trimming cut 2 bases from V and 7 bases from J; bases unmatched to any gene: 7. This CDR3 region has 14 residues. CDR3 sequence reads: CAWSRSGRYNEQFF. CDR3 DNA sequence: TGTGCCTGGAGTCGGAGCGGGAGATATAATGAGCAGTTCTTC.

This chain uses TRBV2 with TRBJ1-4, with 8 nucleotides matching TRBD1. After removal of 6 bases from V and 2 bases from J, the junction contained 8 bases not matched to a gene. CDR3 length: 16 amino acids. In germline, CDR1 is SNHLY, CDR2 FYNNEI. The CDR3 here is CASRGQGAGTNEKLFF. DNA of the CDR3: TGTGCCAGCAGGGGCCAGGGGGCCGGGACTAATGAAAAACTGTTTTTT.

V usage is TRBV25-1 and J usage is TRBJ2-1; 12 nucleotides agree with TRBD2. This CDR3 is built from 15 residues. CDR1 and CDR2 from the germline V gene are MGHDK and SYGVNS. V gave up 5 bases and J gave up 7 bases; unmatched junction bases: 6. This chain's CDR3 is CASSLPSGRGNEQFF. As DNA, the CDR3 is TGTGCCAGCAGTCTCCCTAGCGGGAGGGGGAATGAGCAGTTCTTC. The full variable domain, rest sourced from reference TRBV25-1 and TRBJ2-1, is EADIYQTPRYLVIGTGKKITLECSQTMGHDKMYWYQQDPGMELHLIHYSYGVNSTEKGDLSSESTVSRIRTEHFPLTLESARPSHTSQYLCASSLPSGRGNEQFFGPGTRLTVL.

This sequence joins TRBV12-5 and TRBJ1-1; D remains unclear. Per the germline V gene, CDR1 is LGHNT and CDR2 is FRNRAP. The CDR3 extends over 16 amino acids. V was pared by 0 bases and J by 1 base, with 12 bases between. In nucleotides, the CDR3 is TGTGCTAGTGGTTTGGTACCCGACACAGCGAACACTGAAGCTTTCTTT. Translation: CASGLVPDTANTEAFF.

Comment on this clone: Other DNA sequences in the sample encode the same CDR3. The CDR3 sequence is CASSVAGYNNEQFF. The CDR3 DNA sequence: TGTGCCAGCAGCGTCGCGGGGTATAACAATGAGCAGTTCTTC. The V gene is TRBV9, the J gene TRBJ2-1; possibly TRBD2 for D (6 bases). The V gene lost 2 bases and the J gene lost 5 bases, with 11 bases spanning the gap. This CDR3 has 14 amino acids. From germline, CDR1 is SGDLS and CDR2 YYNGEE.

CDR3 DNA: TGCGCCAGCAGCTTGGGTGGGACTGCCTACAATGAGCAGTTCTTC. Amino acids: CASSLGGTAYNEQFF. V usage is TRBV5-1 and J usage is TRBJ2-1; D is possibly TRBD2 (6 bases). In germline, CDR1 is SGHRS, CDR2 YFSETQ. The CDR3 consists of 15 residues. The ends were cut back, 0 bases at V and 2 bases at J, with 9 bases in the middle.

The chain has TRBV28 and TRBJ1-5; 7 bases align to TRBD1. The CDR3 totals 11 residues. The J segment lost 11 bases and the V segment lost 5 bases, leaving 3 bases of the junction unmatched. Germline V CDR1 and CDR2: MDHEN, SYDVKM. CDR3 bases: TGTGCCAGCAGTATAGACAGGGCCCAGCATTTT. It specifies CASSIDRAQHF.

The chain joins TRBV7-3 to TRBJ2-2; 8 bases align to TRBD2. This CDR3 region has 15 residues. Germline lookup yields CDR1 SGHTA and CDR2 FQGTGA. V lost 2 bases to trimming and J lost 5 bases; unmatched junction nucleotides: 4. The CDR3 region is CASSLGSGATGELFF. The CDR3 region has the DNA TGTGCCAGCAGCTTAGGTAGCGGGGCAACCGGGGAGCTGTTTTTT.

The chain uses TRBV9 and TRBJ1-6; tentative D call: TRBD1 (6 bases). There are 15 residues in the CDR3. The V end lost 0 bases, the J end lost 11 bases, and 15 bases lay between the germline ends. Germline-derived CDR1 and CDR2 are SGDLS and YYNGEE. The CDR3, as DNA: TGTGCCAGCAGCGTAGATGGGACATCCAGTACACCCCTCCACTTT. The encoded protein is CASSVDGTSSTPLHF.

The rearrangement links TRBV28 to TRBJ1-2; D uncertain. The CDR3 runs 12 residues. The V and J ends lost 2 bases and 7 bases respectively, with 8 bases between them. Looked up from germline, CDR1 is MDHEN and CDR2 is SYDVKM. CDR3 protein: CASSLREVGYTF. In DNA form, the CDR3 reads TGTGCCAGCAGTTTACGAGAGGTTGGCTACACCTTC.

The CDR3 coding sequence is TGTGCCAGCAAAATGGGGGGAGGTGGAAACACCATATATTTT. Amino acid sequence: CASKMGGGGNTIYF. The gene calls are TRBV2 and TRBJ1-3, with a tentative D call TRBD1 (5 bases). V dropped 7 bases and J dropped 3 bases, with 13 bases sitting between them. Germline CDR1 is SNHLY and CDR2 is FYNNEI. This CDR3 region has 14 residues.

The sample holds a few counts of this clone. This sequence joins TRBV2 and TRBJ2-5; 11 nucleotides line up with TRBD1. CDR3 length: 15 residues. Germline V CDR1 and CDR2: SNHLY, FYNNEI. With V trimmed by 7 bases and J by 4 bases, 8 bases remained unmatched. The CDR3: CASTFQGTGGETQYF. The CDR3 nucleotides read TGTGCCAGCACCTTCCAGGGGACAGGGGGAGAGACCCAGTACTTC.

The chain combines TRBV25-1 with TRBJ2-3; 11 bases map to TRBD1. Germline loops: CDR1 MGHDK, CDR2 SYGVNS. J was trimmed by 2 bases and V by 9 bases; bases with no gene match: 4. The CDR3 is made up of 14 amino acids. The CDR3 nucleotides are TGTGCCAGTTCAGGACAGGGGGCCACAGATACGCAGTATTTT. It translates to CASSGQGATDTQYF. Supplemented by reference TRBV25-1 and TRBJ2-3, the full variable domain reads EADIYQTPRYLVIGTGKKITLECSQTMGHDKMYWYQQDPGMELHLIHYSYGVNSTEKGDLSSESTVSRIRTEHFPLTLESARPSHTSQYLCASSGQGATDTQYFGPGTRLTVL.

This chain's CDR3 is CASISRGQNTEAFF. CDR3 sequence (DNA): TGTGCCAGCATTTCCAGGGGGCAGAACACTGAAGCTTTCTTT. J is TRBJ1-1 and V is TRBV2; 8 positions agree with TRBD1. CDR3 size: 14 residues. Germline CDR1 reads SNHLY; CDR2 reads FYNNEI. V shed 7 bases and J 1 base; nucleotides not matched to a gene: 5.

This rearrangement joins TRBV5-8 to TRBJ2-5, with 9 nucleotides matching TRBD2. V dropped 4 bases and J dropped 3; count of bases not matched to a gene: 7. The germline V gene encodes CDR1 SGHTS and CDR2 YDEGEE. The CDR3 covers 15 residues. In DNA form, the CDR3 reads TGTGCCAGCAGCCCTGGAGAGCGGGGGGAAGAGACCCAGTACTTC. It translates to CASSPGERGEETQYF.

J is TRBJ1-2 and V is TRBV5-1; 9 nucleotides align to TRBD1. Germline trimming cut 4 bases from V and 4 bases from J; bases unmatched to any gene: 8. CDR1 is SGHRS, CDR2 YFSETQ, per germline. The CDR3 is 15 amino acids. CDR3 bases: TGCGCCAGCAGCACAAAACAGGGGGCCGGCTATGGCTACACCTTC. Translation gives CASSTKQGAGYGYTF.

The chain is built from TRBV28 and TRBJ2-1; TRBD2 matches 7 bases. The J segment lost 6 bases and the V segment lost 6 bases, leaving 8 bases of the junction unmatched. Germline values: CDR1 MDHEN, CDR2 SYDVKM. CDR3 length equals 14 residues. CDR3 amino acids: CASSAGVRANEQFF. Written as DNA, the CDR3 is TGTGCCAGCAGCGCGGGAGTACGGGCCAATGAGCAGTTCTTC.

This chain connects TRBV28 to TRBJ2-3, with a tentative D call TRBD2 (5 bases). Germline CDR1 MDHEN, CDR2 SYDVKM. Trimming shortened V by 2 bases and J by 6 bases, and 15 bases separated the two germline ends. The CDR3 sequence is 15 residues long. CDR3 sequence reads: CASSLAGTAGDTQYF. The CDR3 DNA reads as TGTGCCAGCAGTTTAGCGGGCACAGCTGGGGATACGCAGTATTTT.

This clone was observed a handful of times. The gene calls are TRBV3-1 (or the pseudogene TRBV3-2) and TRBJ2-7; 7 nucleotides align to TRBD2. CDR1 and CDR2 from the germline V gene are LGHDT and YNNKEL (reference sequence). V was pared by 1 base and J by 0 bases, with 9 bases of the junction left unmatched. The CDR3 covers 17 residues. Here the CDR3 reads CASSQGGLSGYSYEQYF. The CDR3 DNA is TGTGCCAGCAGCCAAGGGGGACTAAGCGGTTACTCCTACGAGCAGTACTTC.

This chain links TRBV19 with TRBJ2-2; no definite D call. Germline CDR1 is LNHDA and CDR2 is SQIVND (reference sequence). The germline V and J ends were trimmed by 3 bases and 7 bases, with 9 bases remaining between them. The CDR3 is 13 residues long. DNA of the CDR3: TGTGCCAGTAGTATCAGGTCCGGCGGGGAGCTGTTTTTT. This codes for CASSIRSGGELFF.